This T cell receptor (beta chain) was recorded in a study of blood T cell repertoires in COVID-19. The wider study: PBMCs, B-cell-depleted T cells, or T cells were the source of the cDNA or gDNA that made up the material.

Trimming removed 8 bases from V and 5 bases from J, with 16 bases in between. This CDR3 is 15 amino acids long. In germline, CDR1 is MNHEY, CDR2 SVGAGI. In the source study's methods: By means of reference gene primer amplification, nucleated cell counts were estimated. Method: immunoSEQ multiplex PCR; TCRdb's copy keeps in-frame clones and lacks some. V, J and clone size are those of that table, while D and trimming were read from the DNA. The sample carries around 190,000 clones, 80% to 90% recorded once. The source of this sequence is a human donor in a cohort sampled during active COVID-19. Sequenced sample: peripheral blood. J is TRBJ1-6 and V is TRBV6-5; D perhaps matches TRBD1 (6 bases). CDR3 nucleotides: TGTGCCAGCGCCCCGGGGGGGCAACATAATTCACCCCTCCACTTT. Translated, it gives CASAPGGQHNSPLHF.